Listed below are T cell receptor beta chains from one sample, sequenced in a study of molecular identifiers for immune sequencing clone quantification. TCRdb independently ran MiXCR on the PCR reads; one entry per CDR3 protein. The sample carries approximately 550,000 distinct CDR3 sequences, roughly a fifth recorded once. What was sequenced was naive CD8+ T cells from blood, with Jurkat cell RNA spiked in. The source is a human donor in good health. Some libraries in this study had Jurkat cell RNA spiked in. Each CDR3 is given with its conserved first and last residue. A D gene is named only where the DNA matches it firmly. A row's size may be missing; if present it is once, few, many or a size class.

size,V,D,length,J,DNA,CDR3
.,TRBV29-1,.,15,TRBJ2-1,TGCAGCGTTGAATCCTTGTCCAGTAAAATCAATGAGCAGTTCTTC,CSVESLSSKINEQFF
many,TRBV20-1,.,13,TRBJ1-1,TGCAGTGCTAGAGAAAAGGGCAACACTGAAGCTTTCTTT,CSAREKGNTEAFF
.,TRBV11-2,.,13,TRBJ2-1,TGTGCCAGCAGCTTAGTTGCGAACGATGAGCAGTTCTTC,CASSLVANDEQFF
many,TRBV6-2/TRBV6-3,TRBD1,18,TRBJ2-1,TGTGCCAGCAGTTACTCGAGATTTGCAGACAGGGGGCCAAGGGAGCAGTTCTTC,CASSYSRFADRGPREQFF
few,TRBV6-5,.,14,TRBJ1-5,TGTGCCACTGCAAGGACAGTCCTCAATCAGCCCCAGCATTTT,CATARTVLNQPQHF
few,TRBV4-3,TRBD2,15,TRBJ2-5,TGCGCCAGCAGCCCCTTAGCGGGAGGGCCGGGGACCCAGTACTTC,CASSPLAGGPGTQYF
many,TRBV6-2/TRBV6-3,.,13,TRBJ1-5,TGTGCCAGCAGTTACTCTTGGAACCAGCCCCAGCATTTT,CASSYSWNQPQHF
many,TRBV3-1,.,16,TRBJ2-2,TGTGCCAGCAGCTTGCGACGCCCGCGGGCCACCGGGGAGCTGTTTTTT,CASSLRRPRATGELFF
.,TRBV28,.,14,TRBJ2-2,TGTGCCAGCAGTTTCTACAAGGCCACCGGGGAGCTGTTTTTT,CASSFYKATGELFF
few,TRBV11-2,TRBD2,15,TRBJ2-3,TGTGCCAGCAGCTTAGACGGTAGCGGGGGTGATACGCAGTATTTT,CASSLDGSGGDTQYF
many,TRBV28,.,14,TRBJ1-2,TGTGCCAGCAGAACGCTCCAGGGAAACTATGGCTACACCTTC,CASRTLQGNYGYTF
many,TRBV4-1,.,14,TRBJ1-1,TGCGCCAGCAGCCTGGGACCGGTGAACACTGAAGCTTTCTTT,CASSLGPVNTEAFF
.,TRBV30,.,16,TRBJ2-7,TGTGCCTGGAGTGTTCTAACCGGCCAACATGCCTACGAGCAGTACTTC,CAWSVLTGQHAYEQYF
many,TRBV28,TRBD2,14,TRBJ2-7,TGTGCCAGCAGCCGACAAAGCGGGATGTACGAGCAGTACTTC,CASSRQSGMYEQYF
few,TRBV4-3,.,15,TRBJ2-7,TGCGCCAGCAGCCAAGAACAGGCCTTCTCCTACGAGCAGTACTTC,CASSQEQAFSYEQYF
few,TRBV7-3,TRBD2,17,TRBJ2-1,TGTGCCAGCAGCCCTTCCCTAGCGGGAGGGCCCTCTGATGAGCAGTTCTTC,CASSPSLAGGPSDEQFF
few,TRBV30,.,14,TRBJ2-1,TGTGCCTGGAACCCGGGGACCTACTACAATGAGCAGTTCTTC,CAWNPGTYYNEQFF
many,TRBV7-9,TRBD1,16,TRBJ1-1,TGTGCCAGCAGCTTAGTTGTAGTGGGGACAGTTGCTGAAGCTTTCTTT,CASSLVVVGTVAEAFF
.,TRBV7-9,.,15,TRBJ1-3,TGTGCCAGCAGCATTTTCGCAGGCGGGGGAAACACCATATATTTT,CASSIFAGGGNTIYF
.,TRBV7-9,TRBD2,16,TRBJ2-1,TGTGCCAGCAGCTTAGTAGCGGGAGGGATCTACAATGAGCAGTTCTTC,CASSLVAGGIYNEQFF
few,TRBV2,TRBD1,15,TRBJ2-7,TGTGCCAGCATTGAAGCCGGGACAGGGGGCTACGAGCAGTACTTC,CASIEAGTGGYEQYF
few,TRBV27,.,15,TRBJ1-6,TGTGCCAGCAGTTTCATAGGGTTAGGTAATTCACCCCTCCACTTT,CASSFIGLGNSPLHF
.,TRBV4-3,.,13,TRBJ1-6,TGCGCCAGCAGCCAAGATATGGATTCACCCCTCCACTTT,CASSQDMDSPLHF
few,TRBV18,.,13,TRBJ2-3,TGTGCCAGCTCACGAACAAACACAGATACGCAGTATTTT,CASSRTNTDTQYF
.,TRBV4-3,.,15,TRBJ2-7,TGCGCCAGCAGCCAAGATCCTTGGCGGGGCTACGAGCAGTACTTC,CASSQDPWRGYEQYF
few,TRBV28,.,12,TRBJ2-4,TGTGCCAGCAGTCCGCGGGAAACACAGGCAGACTTC,CASSPRETQADF
many,TRBV12-5,.,16,TRBJ2-5,.,CASGLLSLDILETQYF
.,TRBV9,.,17,TRBJ2-1,TGTGCCAGCAGCGTAGGTAGGGGCTCCTACCTCTACAATGAGCAGTTCTTC,CASSVGRGSYLYNEQFF
many,TRBV5-1,.,12,TRBJ1-1,TGTGCCAGCAGCTTAGTGGACAGTGAAGCTTTCTTT,CASSLVDSEAFF
many,TRBV20-1,TRBD2,16,TRBJ2-3,TGCAGTGCTAGAGATCAGGAAGCGGGGAGCACAGATACGCAGTATTTT,CSARDQEAGSTDTQYF
.,TRBV9,.,16,TRBJ2-1,TGTGCCAGCAGCGTAGTAGGCAGGAGCTCCTACAATGAGCAGTTCTTC,CASSVVGRSSYNEQFF
.,TRBV6-5,TRBD1,14,TRBJ2-7,TGTGCCAGCTGTTTCGGACAGGGAGCCTACGAGCAGTACTTC,CASCFGQGAYEQYF
many,TRBV29-1,.,13,TRBJ2-1,TGCAGCGCGTCGAGTGGCTACTACAATGAGCAGTTCTTC,CSASSGYYNEQFF
many,TRBV6-6,.,16,TRBJ1-3,TGTGCCAGCAGTTACTTAGCCTCCCTTAGCGGAAACACCATATATTTT,CASSYLASLSGNTIYF
few,TRBV6-1,.,11,TRBJ1-5,TGTGCCAGCAGTGAGACCCCCCCCCAGCATTTT,CASSETPPQHF
.,TRBV27,TRBD2,17,TRBJ2-7,TGTGCCAGCAGTTCCCCTCGGACTAGCGGGAACACCTACGAGCAGTACTTC,CASSSPRTSGNTYEQYF
.,TRBV11-2,.,14,TRBJ2-1,TGTGCCAGCAGCTTATCGGGGGGCGGGAATGAGCAGTTCTTC,CASSLSGGGNEQFF
.,TRBV6-1,TRBD1,14,TRBJ1-5,TGTGCCAGCCGCAAGACAGGGAGCAATCAGCCCCGGCATTTT,CASRKTGSNQPRHF
many,TRBV29-1,.,13,TRBJ2-1,TGCAGCGTTGGGGCAGGGTGGTACAATGAGCAGTTCTTC,CSVGAGWYNEQFF
many,TRBV7-9,.,13,TRBJ2-7,TGTGCCAGCAGCGGGGGCGGGGCCTACGAGCAGTACTTC,CASSGGGAYEQYF
many,TRBV27,TRBD2,15,TRBJ2-7,TGTGCCAGCAGTCCTCGGACTAGCGGGAGCGGCGAGCAGTACTTC,CASSPRTSGSGEQYF
.,TRBV20-1,.,13,TRBJ1-6,TGCAGTGCCCTAGGGCAGGGGAACTCATCCCTCCACTTT,CSALGQGNSSLHF
many,TRBV2,.,13,TRBJ1-3,TGTGCCAGCAATCAAGAGTCTGGAAACACCATATATTTT,CASNQESGNTIYF
many,TRBV4-3,.,16,TRBJ1-1,TGCGCCAGCAGCCAAGCGGCGGGGAGTAAGTACACTGAAGCTTTCTTT,CASSQAAGSKYTEAFF
many,TRBV7-9,.,13,TRBJ2-7,TGTGCCAGCGTGGGGCGGAGCCTCTACGAGCAGTACTTC,CASVGRSLYEQYF
many,TRBV27,.,13,TRBJ2-3,TGTGCCAGCAGTCTCTACATCACAGATACGCAGTATTTT,CASSLYITDTQYF
.,TRBV12-3/TRBV12-4,.,12,TRBJ2-1,TGTGCCAGCAGTTTCCTAGAGGTTGAGCAGTTCTTC,CASSFLEVEQFF
many,TRBV20-1,.,12,TRBJ2-7,TGCAGTGCTAGAGATCGAAACTTCGAGCAGTACTTC,CSARDRNFEQYF
many,TRBV30,.,14,TRBJ2-5,TGTGCCTGGAGTGTGACTAGACCCCAAGAGACCCAGTACTTC,CAWSVTRPQETQYF